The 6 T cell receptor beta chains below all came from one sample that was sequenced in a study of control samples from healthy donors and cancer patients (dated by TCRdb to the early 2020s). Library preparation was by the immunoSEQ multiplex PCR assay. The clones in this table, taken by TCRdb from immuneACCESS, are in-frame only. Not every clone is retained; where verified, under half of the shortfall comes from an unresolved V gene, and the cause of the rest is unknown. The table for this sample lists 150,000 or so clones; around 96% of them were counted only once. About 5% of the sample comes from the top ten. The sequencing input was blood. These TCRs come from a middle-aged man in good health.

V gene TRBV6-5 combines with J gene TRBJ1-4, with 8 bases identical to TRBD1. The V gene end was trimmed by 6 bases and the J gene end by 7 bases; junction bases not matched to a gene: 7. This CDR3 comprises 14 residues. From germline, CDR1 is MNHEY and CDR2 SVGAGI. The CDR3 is CASSKDRAAEKLFF. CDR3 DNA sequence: TGTGCCAGCAGCAAGGACAGGGCCGCTGAAAAACTGTTTTTT.

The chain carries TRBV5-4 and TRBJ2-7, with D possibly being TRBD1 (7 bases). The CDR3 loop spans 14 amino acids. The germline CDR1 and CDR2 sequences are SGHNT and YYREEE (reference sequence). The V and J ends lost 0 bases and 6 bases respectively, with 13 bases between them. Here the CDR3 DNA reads TGTGCCAGCAGCTTGGCAGGGGGAGGACTCGAGCAGTACTTC. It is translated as CASSLAGGGLEQYF. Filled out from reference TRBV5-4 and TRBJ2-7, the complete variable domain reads ETGVTQSPTHLIKTRGQQVTLRCSSQSGHNTVSWYQQALGQGPQFIFQYYREEENGRGNFPPRFSGLQFPNYSSELNVNALELDDSALYLCASSLAGGGLEQYFGPGTRLTVT.

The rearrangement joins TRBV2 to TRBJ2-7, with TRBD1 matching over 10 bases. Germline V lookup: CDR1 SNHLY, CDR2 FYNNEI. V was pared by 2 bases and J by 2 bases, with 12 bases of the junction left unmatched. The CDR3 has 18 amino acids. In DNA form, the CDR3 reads TGTGCCAGCAGTGAACGGAGACAGGGGGCTCCTAAAACCTACGAGCAGTACTTC. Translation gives CASSERRQGAPKTYEQYF.

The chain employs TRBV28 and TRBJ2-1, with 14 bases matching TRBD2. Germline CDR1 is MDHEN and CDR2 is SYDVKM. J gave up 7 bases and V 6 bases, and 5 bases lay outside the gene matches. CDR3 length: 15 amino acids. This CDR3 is CASSETSGGENEQFF. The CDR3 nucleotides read TGTGCCAGCAGCGAGACTAGCGGGGGGGAAAATGAGCAGTTCTTC.

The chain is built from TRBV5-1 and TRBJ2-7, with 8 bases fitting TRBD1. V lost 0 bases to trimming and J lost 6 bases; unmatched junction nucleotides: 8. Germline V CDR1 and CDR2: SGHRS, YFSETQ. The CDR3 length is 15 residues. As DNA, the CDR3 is TGCGCCAGCAGCTTGGACGGACAGGGATCCCTCGAGCAGTACTTC. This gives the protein CASSLDGQGSLEQYF.

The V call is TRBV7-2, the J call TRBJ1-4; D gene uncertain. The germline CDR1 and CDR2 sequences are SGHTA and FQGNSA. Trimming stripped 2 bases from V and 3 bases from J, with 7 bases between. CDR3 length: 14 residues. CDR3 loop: CASSLSGPNEKLFF. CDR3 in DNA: TGTGCCAGCAGCTTAAGCGGACCTAATGAAAAACTGTTTTTT. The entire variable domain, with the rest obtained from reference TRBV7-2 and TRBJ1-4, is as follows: GAGVSQSPSNKVTEKGKDVELRCDPISGHTALYWYRQSLGQGLEFLIYFQGNSAPDKSGLPSDRFSAERTGGSVSTLTIQRTQQEDSAVYLCASSLSGPNEKLFFGSGTQLSVL.